Listed here are 10 T cell receptor beta chains from one sample, sequenced in a study of metastatic and nonmetastatic thyroid tumors. Through MiXCR, TCRdb re-clonotyped the PCR reads. Here the sample spans 20,000 or so clones, around a third being singletons. No treatment of any kind had been given to any patient before thyroid surgery. Sequencing used blood. Receptors were obtained from a male donor with papillary thyroid cancer or a benign thyroid nodule (not recorded which). Some clones in this sample may be carry-over from other donors' samples.

The CDR3 region has the DNA TGCAGTGCTAGAGATCTAGAGCGGGAGACCGAGACCCAGTACTTC. It codes for CSARDLERETETQYF. This chain uses TRBV20-1 with TRBJ2-5, with TRBD2 matching over 8 bases. This CDR3 comprises 15 residues. Trimming cost V 0 bases and J 5 bases; bases outside gene matches: 8. Germline loops: CDR1 DFQATT, CDR2 SNEGSKA (reference sequence).

This rearrangement joins TRBV12-3 or TRBV12-4 to TRBJ2-3; the D gene is possibly TRBD2 (5 bases). The CDR3 is 15 amino acids. Trimming shortened V by 5 bases and J by 7 bases, and 19 bases separated the two germline ends. CDR3 residues: CASSPRTPPFNTQYF. CDR3 nucleotide sequence: TGTGCCAGCAGTCCTCGGACTCCACCCTTCAATACGCAGTATTTT.

As for this clone: A single base separates this from a much larger clone, so it may be a read error. This sample includes further DNA sequences coding for the same CDR3. The chain has TRBV28 and TRBJ2-3; 9 positions match TRBD1. The CDR3 runs to 15 residues. The V gene's germline CDR1 is MDHEN and CDR2 SYDVKM. The CDR3 reads CASSPGTGRTDTQYF. For the CDR3, the DNA is TGCGCCAGCAGTCCTGGGACAGGGAGGACAGATACGCAGTATTTT.

This clone was found many times. This sequence joins TRBV10-3 and TRBJ2-1; D may be TRBD1 or TRBD2 (5 bases each). V lost 0 bases to trimming and J lost 6 bases, with 18 bases between them. Germline lookup yields CDR1 ENHRY and CDR2 SYGVKD. There are 17 residues in the CDR3. CDR3 loop: CAISESWGRPTGNEQFF. CDR3 bases: TGTGCCATCAGTGAGTCTTGGGGGAGACCCACCGGCAATGAGCAGTTCTTC.

The chain employs TRBV6-1 and TRBJ1-1; D is unclear. V lost 1 base and J 7 bases, leaving 10 bases between the germline ends. This CDR3 is 13 amino acids long. Germline V gene sequence: CDR1 MNHNS, CDR2 SASEGT. This CDR3 is CASSEGDGGEAFF. CDR3 nucleotide sequence: TGTGCCAGCAGTGAAGGGGATGGAGGTGAAGCTTTCTTT.

Many counts were recorded for this clone. In this CDR3 the conserved last residue, phenylalanine or tryptophan, is missing, so a read error is likely. The gene calls are TRBV7-9 and TRBJ2-1, with D unresolved. Trimming took 5 bases from V and 5 from J, leaving 13 bases between them. Germline CDR1 is SEHNR and CDR2 is FQNEAQ (reference sequence). This CDR3 spans 14 amino acids. Written as DNA, the CDR3 is TGTGCCAGCAGCACACCTAGGGTTAACAATGAGCAGTTCGTC. It encodes CASSTPRVNNEQFV.

The chain uses TRBV20-1 and TRBJ2-1; 10 bases are a match to TRBD1. V trimming: 6 bases; J trimming: 3 bases; junction bases outside the gene matches: 8. CDR1 and CDR2 (germline): DFQATT, SNEGSKA (reference sequence). There are 15 residues in the CDR3. Here the CDR3 reads CSARNRDRGYNEQFF. For the CDR3, the DNA is TGCAGTGCGAGGAACCGGGACAGGGGCTACAATGAGCAGTTCTTC.

This clone came up many times. The gene calls are TRBV10-1 and TRBJ2-5; no clear D gene. Germline values: CDR1 WNHNN, CDR2 SYGVQD (reference sequence). V lost 2 bases, J lost 5 bases, and 12 bases lay in between. The CDR3 is 14 amino acids. The CDR3 nucleotides are TGCGCCAGCAGTGAGAGCACCCGGCGGGAGACCCAGTACTTC. Translating it yields CASSESTRRETQYF.

This sequence joins TRBV13 and TRBJ2-3; the D gene is possibly TRBD1 (6 bases). Germline CDR1 is PRHDT and CDR2 is FYEKMQ (reference sequence). The V and J ends lost 5 bases and 5 bases respectively, with 20 bases between them. The CDR3 sequence is 16 residues long. CDR3: CASSKPLQGRRDTQYF. In nucleotides, the CDR3 is TGTGCCAGCAGCAAGCCACTACAGGGACGGCGAGATACGCAGTATTTT.

There are many counts of this clone. The chain couples TRBV7-3 to TRBJ2-5; D ambiguous. Germline CDR1 is SGHTA and CDR2 is FQGTGA. CDR3 length: 13 amino acids. Trimming cost V 3 bases and J 1 base, with 6 bases left between them. The DNA for the CDR3 is TGTGCCAGCAGCTTTGGTCCCCAAGAGACCCAGTACTTC. The encoded protein is CASSFGPQETQYF. Looking up the rest from reference TRBV7-3 and TRBJ2-5 gives the full variable domain: GAGVSQTPSNKVTEKGKYVELRCDPISGHTALYWYRQSLGQGPEFLIYFQGTGAADDSGLPNDRFFAVRPEGSVSTLKIQRTERGDSAVYLCASSFGPQETQYFGPGTRLLVL.